One sample yielded the 9 T cell receptor beta chains listed below, sequenced in a study of a mutant IDH1 vaccine in newly diagnosed glioma. Time point specified: baseline, week 1 (first vaccination visit). Regarding treatment: pre-vaccination baseline after standard-of-care therapy. Measured with immunoSEQ multiplex PCR; TCRdb has only the in-frame clones, and not every one. Of over 75,000 clones in the sample, about 80% are singletons; the top ten hold less than 9.5%. Sequencing was performed on PBMCs, taken from a glioma patient treated with radiotherapy, temozolomide or both. These receptor sequences come from a man in his forties with glioma.

The genes are TRBV5-8 and TRBJ1-2; D unresolved. Germline V gives CDR1 SGHTS, CDR2 YDEGEE. The CDR3 is 10 amino acids. V was clipped by 4 bases and J by 5 bases, with 3 bases between them. The CDR3 sequence: CASSVYGYTF. CDR3 sequence (DNA): TGTGCCAGCAGCGTGTATGGCTACACCTTC.

The J gene is TRBJ1-2, the V gene TRBV7-9; D call uncertain. The CDR3 length is 13 residues. Germline CDR1 reads SEHNR; CDR2 reads FQNEAQ (reference sequence). Trimming removed 2 bases at V and 6 bases at J, with 10 bases between. The CDR3 sequence is CASSLPNSNGYTF. Written as DNA, the CDR3 is TGTGCCAGCAGCTTACCGAACAGTAATGGCTACACCTTC.

The sample holds a few counts of this clone. V and J are TRBV2 and TRBJ1-1; 10 bases align to TRBD1. V trimming: 4 bases; J trimming: 7 bases; junction bases outside the gene matches: 6. CDR1 and CDR2 (germline): SNHLY, FYNNEI. This CDR3 is 14 amino acids long. The CDR3 DNA reads as TGTGCCAGCAGTGTGACAGGGGGCGTCAGTGAAGCTTTCTTT. It yields the protein CASSVTGGVSEAFF.

This rearrangement joins TRBV4-1 to TRBJ2-1; maybe TRBD1 (6 bases). The V and J ends lost 1 base and 7 bases respectively, with 14 bases between them. This CDR3 is 15 amino acids long. Germline V gene data show CDR1 as MGHRA and CDR2 as YSYEKL. CDR3 sequence (DNA): TGCGCCAGCAGCCAAGGTGTGGACAGTGGGAATGAGCAGTTCTTC. The encoded protein is CASSQGVDSGNEQFF.

V and J are TRBV7-3 and TRBJ2-2; D is unclear. With 5 bases removed from V and 3 bases from J, the gap between germline ends came to 13 bases. The CDR3 is made up of 15 amino acids. The germline CDR1 and CDR2 sequences are SGHTA and FQGTGA. CDR3 amino acids: CASSPNPRYTGELFF. The CDR3 bases are TGTGCCAGCAGCCCGAACCCTAGATACACCGGGGAGCTGTTTTTT. Supplemented by reference TRBV7-3 and TRBJ2-2, the full variable domain reads GAGVSQTPSNKVTEKGKYVELRCDPISGHTALYWYRQSLGQGPEFLIYFQGTGAADDSGLPNDRFFAVRPEGSVSTLKIQRTERGDSAVYLCASSPNPRYTGELFFGEGSRLTVL.

This rearrangement joins TRBV19 to TRBJ2-1; D is perhaps TRBD1 or TRBD2 (5 bases each). V lost 3 bases and J 8 bases, leaving 17 bases between the germline ends. The CDR3 runs to 15 residues. Germline V gene data show CDR1 as LNHDA and CDR2 as SQIVND (reference sequence). The DNA for the CDR3 is TGTGCCAGTAGTATTGTGATATGGGGGTACGATGAGCAGTTCTTC. Residues: CASSIVIWGYDEQFF.

This rearrangement joins TRBV6-5 to TRBJ1-3; D may be TRBD1 (6 bases). CDR3 length: 14 amino acids. Germline lookup yields CDR1 MNHEY and CDR2 SVGAGI. Between the trimmed V and J ends, which lost 5 bases and 3 bases, there was a span of 11 bases. The CDR3 protein is CASSLGTNGNTIYF. CDR3 nucleotide sequence: TGTGCCAGCAGTCTCGGGACAAATGGAAACACCATATATTTT.

The gene calls are TRBV5-4 and TRBJ1-1; tentatively, D is TRBD1 (5 bases). Germline loops: CDR1 SGHNT, CDR2 YYREEE (reference sequence). Trimming took 4 bases from V and 4 from J, leaving 14 bases between them. This CDR3 is built from 14 residues. Written as DNA, the CDR3 is TGTGCCAGCAGCCCCCCAGGACAAGGCACTGAAGCTTTCTTT. It encodes CASSPPGQGTEAFF.

This clone was detected only a few times. The gene calls are TRBV7-2 and TRBJ2-7; possible D gene TRBD1, 7 bases. Germline V lookup: CDR1 SGHTA, CDR2 FQGNSA. The CDR3 is 13 amino acids. V was pared by 2 bases and J by 6 bases, with 11 bases between. The CDR3 sequence: CASSLYQGGEQYF. CDR3 sequence (DNA): TGTGCCAGCAGCTTATACCAGGGGGGCGAGCAGTACTTC.